This T cell receptor (beta chain) was sequenced during a study of T cells in localized non-small cell lung cancer. General study findings and limits: Measurement of T cell clonality placed uninvolved adjacent lung highest, above the level in tumor.

Comment on this clone: Its antigen is unidentified.

In germline, CDR1 is SGDLS, CDR2 YYNGEE. The CDR3 covers 15 residues. Between the trimmed V and J ends, which lost 6 bases and 3 bases, there was a span of 16 bases. Measured with immunoSEQ multiplex PCR; TCRdb has only the in-frame clones, and not every one. This sample has 130,000 or so clones, with about 89% found just once. The gene calls are TRBV9 and TRBJ1-3; D gene unclear. The origin of this receptor is a female donor older than 55 with stage I lung adenocarcinoma. The sample was peripheral blood, taken before any cancer treatment. The CDR3: CASTLSAKVGNTIYF. The DNA of the CDR3 is TGTGCCAGCACCCTATCCGCGAAAGTTGGAAACACCATATATTTT.